This T cell receptor beta chain was sequenced for a study of cytomegalovirus exposure and HLA in healthy donors. The donors formed part of the roughly 110-subject validation cohort, distinct from the roughly 670-subject first cohort. General observations from the study: It was 150 to 200 TCR beta chains that were listed as cytomegalovirus-associated. Reports described diagnosis of cytomegalovirus status by the classifier as highly specific and sensitive. TCR clusters originating in the first cohort tended to co-occur in the approximately 120 validation repertoires, according to a later analysis.

Assay used: immunoSEQ multiplex PCR; TCRdb lists only in-frame clones, some missing. This table holds 100,000 to 150,000 clones, roughly 90% found once. Germline V gives CDR1 MNHEY, CDR2 SVGAGI. The CDR3 runs to 13 residues. V was clipped by 5 bases and J by 4 bases, with 9 bases between them. With regard to this clone: Its antigen is not known.

This chain connects TRBV6-5 to TRBJ1-5; D is possibly TRBD1 (6 bases). The source material was PBMCs. This receptor was identified in a man between 25 and 39 years old in good health and CMV-seronegative. CDR3 protein: CASSRTENQPQHF. The CDR3, as DNA: TGTGCCAGCAGTCGGACAGAAAATCAGCCCCAGCATTTT.